This T cell receptor beta chain was sequenced in a study of T cell responses to AZD1222 COVID-19 vaccine. Pooling of second doses given at about 4 or about 12 weeks was done. CDR1 SGHRS and CDR2 YFSETQ come from the germline V gene. The CDR3 sequence is 16 residues long. V was shortened by 0 bases and J by 2 bases, with 14 bases between the two germline ends. The table came from immunoSEQ multiplex PCR; TCRdb's copy has only in-frame clones and leaves some out. The table includes some 95,000 clones, roughly 90% detected once. The genes are TRBV5-1 and TRBJ1-2, with D perhaps matching TRBD1 (6 bases). The TCR sequence derives from an adult who received the AZD1222 COVID-19 vaccine. Material: peripheral blood, obtained 28 days after the second AZD1222 dose. The CDR3 coding sequence is TGCGCCAGCAGCTTGGCCTACAGGGCCGTGAACTATGGCTACACCTTC. It is translated as CASSLAYRAVNYGYTF.